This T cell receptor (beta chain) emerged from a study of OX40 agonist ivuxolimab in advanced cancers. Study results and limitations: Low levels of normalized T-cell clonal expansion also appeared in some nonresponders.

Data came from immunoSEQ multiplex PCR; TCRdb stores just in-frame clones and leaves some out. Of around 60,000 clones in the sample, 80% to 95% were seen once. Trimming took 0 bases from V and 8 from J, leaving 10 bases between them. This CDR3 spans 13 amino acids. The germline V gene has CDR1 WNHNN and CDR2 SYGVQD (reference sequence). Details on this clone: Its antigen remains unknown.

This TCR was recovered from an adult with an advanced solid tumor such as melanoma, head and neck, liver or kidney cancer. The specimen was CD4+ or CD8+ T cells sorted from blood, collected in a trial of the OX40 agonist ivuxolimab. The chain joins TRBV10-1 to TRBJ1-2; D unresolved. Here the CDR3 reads CASSESADGGYTF. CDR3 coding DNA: TGCGCCAGCAGTGAGTCGGCGGATGGGGGCTACACCTTC.